Reported below is one T cell receptor beta chain. Produced via immunoSEQ multiplex PCR; TCRdb's table is partial and in-frame only. The sample has some 130,000 clones, 80% to 90% seen once. This sample is part of a study of cytomegalovirus exposure and HLA in healthy donors. Whole-study context: The roughly 130 validation repertoires, a later analysis reported, used the same platform as the 550 to 700 repertoires from the first cohort.

In germline, CDR1 is LNHNV, CDR2 YYDKDF (reference sequence). The V end was cut by 3 bases, the J end by 5 bases, with 13 bases between. The CDR3 runs to 14 residues. What was sequenced was PBMCs. The TCR sequence derives from a young woman in good health and CMV-seronegative. The chain joins TRBV15 to TRBJ1-1; D call uncertain. As DNA, the CDR3 is TGTGCCACCAGCAGTCCTACCGCTGGTACTGAAGCTTTCTTT. Protein: CATSSPTAGTEAFF.